This TCR beta chain came from a study of blood T cell repertoires in COVID-19. Study summary: The analysed material was cDNA or gDNA that came from T cells, B-cell-depleted T cells, or PBMCs.

How the authors handled the data: Nucleated cell number was recorded as an estimate derived from reference gene primer amplification. TCRdb keeps only in-frame clones here, not all; method: immunoSEQ multiplex PCR. That table gives V, J and clone size, and the DNA gave D and trimming. The sample has about 120,000 clones, about four fifths seen once. CDR1 and CDR2 (germline): MDHEN, SYDVKM. CDR3 size: 14 residues. V lost 3 bases and J 2 bases, leaving 10 bases between the germline ends. The sequenced sample consisted of peripheral blood. The chain uses TRBV28 and TRBJ1-2; perhaps TRBD1 as D (6 bases). The source is a woman of 80 years or more with acute or convalescent COVID-19. CDR3 protein: CASSFPGANYGYTF. In nucleotides, the CDR3 is TGTGCCAGCAGTTTCCCAGGGGCGAACTATGGCTACACCTTC.